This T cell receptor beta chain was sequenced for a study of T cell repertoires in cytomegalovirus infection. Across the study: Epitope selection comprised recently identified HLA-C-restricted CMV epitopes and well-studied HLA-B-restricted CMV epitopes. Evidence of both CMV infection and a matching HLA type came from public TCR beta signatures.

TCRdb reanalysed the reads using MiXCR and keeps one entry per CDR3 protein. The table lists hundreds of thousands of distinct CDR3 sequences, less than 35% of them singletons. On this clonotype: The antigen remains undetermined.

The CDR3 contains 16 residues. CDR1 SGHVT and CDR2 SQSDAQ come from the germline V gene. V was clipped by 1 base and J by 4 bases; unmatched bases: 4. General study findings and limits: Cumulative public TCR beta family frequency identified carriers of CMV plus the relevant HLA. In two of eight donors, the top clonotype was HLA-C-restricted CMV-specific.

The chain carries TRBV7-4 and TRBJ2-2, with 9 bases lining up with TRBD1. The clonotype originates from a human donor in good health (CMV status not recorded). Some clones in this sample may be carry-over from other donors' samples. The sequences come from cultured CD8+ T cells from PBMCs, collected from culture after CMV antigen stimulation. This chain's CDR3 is CASSLGDRDLTGELFF. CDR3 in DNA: TGTGCCAGCAGCTTAGGGGACAGGGACCTCACCGGGGAGCTGTTTTTT.